Here is one T cell receptor beta chain with its context. Its antigen specificity is not known. Base qualities are not provided; no much larger clone lies one nucleotide away. The data originate from a study of T cells in localized non-small cell lung cancer (dated by TCRdb to 2018 to 2020). Concerning the study at large: The study examined T cell repertoires in approximately 240 patients with early-stage NSCLC and compared tumors with uninvolved tumor-adjacent lungs. The cohort was made up of about 240 treatment-naive NSCLC patients whose localized lung tumors had been resected. The mean age of the NSCLC patients was around 67 years, with 120 to 150 men and approximately 100 women.

The CDR3 spans 17 residues, from the cysteine through the phenylalanine. The read is trimmed to its CDR3 DNA, 51 bases read in frame from base 1. CDR1 and CDR2 were assigned from the germline V gene as SGHTA and FQGNSA. The junction shows trimming of 4 bases on V and 0 bases on J, plus 16 bases between the germline ends. At diagnosis, tumor, uninvolved tumor-adjacent lung and peripheral blood were collected and then preserved as a mix of FFPE and fresh-frozen material. For TCR repertoire profiling, blood samples were analyzed as peripheral blood mononuclear cells. TCR beta CDR3 regions were sequenced from DNA using the immunoSEQ Assay. As for how the authors treated the data: T cell density was computed as TCR beta template counts normalized to usable DNA estimated by amplifying housekeeping genes. Using the preseqR package, richness was estimated by extrapolating to 120,000 templates for tissue samples and 400,000 templates for PBMC samples. Clonality was calculated as one minus Pielou's evenness. Tissue-enriched TCRs were identified through differential abundance testing performed on productive amino-acid clonotypes, with a minimum total count of 5 and an alpha of 0.1. Repertoire overlap between compartments was quantified with the Jaccard Index and Morisita Overlap Index. GLIPH grouped TCR beta CDR3s together with public tetramer-defined viral CDR3s, and a viral motif had to include at least three viral sequences and also show V-gene enrichment. The source is immuneACCESS, and TCRdb retained only in-frame sequences with V and J called. Part of the clones is not carried over; for the studies checked, unresolved V genes explain less than half of this, and the remainder is unexplained. The DNA was the basis for D and trimming; V, J and clone size are from that table. This sample holds tens of thousands of clones; about 83% were observed only once. In total, the top ten clones hold approximately 2.5% of the sample.

Results the study describes overall, beyond this receptor: Of the top 100 tumor clones, a median of roughly 60 were detected in paired uninvolved adjacent lung; approximately 30 were also among that lung's top 100. Longer overall survival was associated with higher blood T cell density, whereas shorter survival was associated with higher adjacent-lung clonality. Because multi-region tumor sequencing was not performed, intratumor heterogeneity could not be ruled out. The highest T cell clonality was observed in uninvolved tumor-adjacent lung, where clonality exceeded that of tumor, suggesting that antigenic responses were more focused in uninvolved tumor-adjacent lung. Because the study design was exploratory, TCR variables were selected using unadjusted p-values without false-discovery rate correction.

This receptor was taken from a man between 40 and 75 years old with stage I lung adenocarcinoma. The input for sequencing was peripheral blood, taken before any cancer treatment. The chain is assembled from TRBV7-2 and TRBJ1-5; the D gene cannot be named for sure. The nucleotide sequence is TGTGCCAGCAGCTCGCCCCCGGGTCTATTTAGCAATCAGCCCCAGCATTTT. Its translation is CASSSPPGLFSNQPQHF.